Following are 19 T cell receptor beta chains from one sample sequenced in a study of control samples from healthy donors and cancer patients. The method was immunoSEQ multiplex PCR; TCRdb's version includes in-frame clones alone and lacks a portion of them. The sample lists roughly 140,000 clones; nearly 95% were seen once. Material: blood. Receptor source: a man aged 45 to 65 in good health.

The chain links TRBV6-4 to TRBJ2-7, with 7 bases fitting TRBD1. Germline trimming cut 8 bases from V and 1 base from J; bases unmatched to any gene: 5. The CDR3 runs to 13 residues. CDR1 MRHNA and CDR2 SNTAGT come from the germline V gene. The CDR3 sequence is CASLEDRSYEQYF. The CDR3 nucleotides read TGTGCCAGCCTCGAGGACAGGTCCTACGAGCAGTACTTC.

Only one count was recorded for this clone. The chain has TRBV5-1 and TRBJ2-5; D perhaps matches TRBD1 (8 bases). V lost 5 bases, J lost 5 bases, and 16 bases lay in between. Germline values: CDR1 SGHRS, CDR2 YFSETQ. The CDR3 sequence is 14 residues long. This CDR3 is CASSSGQGGETQYF. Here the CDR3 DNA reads TGCGCCAGCAGTTCTGGACAGGGAGGGGAGACCCAGTACTTC.

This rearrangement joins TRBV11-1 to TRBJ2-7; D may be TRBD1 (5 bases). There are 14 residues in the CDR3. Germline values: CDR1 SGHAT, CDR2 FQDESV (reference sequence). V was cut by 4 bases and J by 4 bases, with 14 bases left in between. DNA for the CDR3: TGTGCCAGCAGCTCTCAGGGCGGAATGTACGAGCAGTACTTC. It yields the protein CASSSQGGMYEQYF.

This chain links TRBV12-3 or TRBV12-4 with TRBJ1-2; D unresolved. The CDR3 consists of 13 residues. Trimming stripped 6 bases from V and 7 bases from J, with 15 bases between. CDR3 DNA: TGTGCCAGCAGAGAGAGGAGAACTATTGGCTACACCTTC. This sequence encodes CASRERRTIGYTF.

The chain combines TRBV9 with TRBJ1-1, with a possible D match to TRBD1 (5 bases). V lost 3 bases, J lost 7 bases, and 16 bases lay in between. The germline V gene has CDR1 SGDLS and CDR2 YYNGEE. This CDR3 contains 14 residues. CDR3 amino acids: CASSGRDGRVEAFF. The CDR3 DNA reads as TGTGCCAGCAGCGGACGGGACGGACGAGTTGAAGCTTTCTTT.

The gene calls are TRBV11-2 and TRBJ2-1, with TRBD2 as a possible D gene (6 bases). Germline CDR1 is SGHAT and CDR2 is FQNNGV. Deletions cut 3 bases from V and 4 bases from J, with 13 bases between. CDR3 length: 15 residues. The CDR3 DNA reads TGTGCCAGCAGCTTCGGTAGCGGATCATACAATGAGCAGTTCTTC. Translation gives CASSFGSGSYNEQFF.

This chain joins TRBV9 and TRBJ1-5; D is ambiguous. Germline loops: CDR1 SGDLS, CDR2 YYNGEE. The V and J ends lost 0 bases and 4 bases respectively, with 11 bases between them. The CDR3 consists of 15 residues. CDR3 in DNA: TGTGCCAGCAGCGTAGACCCGGTGGTGAATCAGCCCCAGCATTTT. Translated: CASSVDPVVNQPQHF. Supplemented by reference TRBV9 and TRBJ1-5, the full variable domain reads DSGVTQTPKHLITATGQRVTLRCSPRSGDLSVYWYQQSLDQGLQFLIQYYNGEERAKGNILERFSAQQFPDLHSELNLSSLELGDSALYFCASSVDPVVNQPQHFGDGTRLSIL.

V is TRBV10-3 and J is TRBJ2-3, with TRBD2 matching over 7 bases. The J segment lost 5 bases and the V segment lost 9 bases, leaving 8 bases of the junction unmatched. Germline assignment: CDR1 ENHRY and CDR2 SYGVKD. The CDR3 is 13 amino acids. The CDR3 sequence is CAMLGGSGDTQYF. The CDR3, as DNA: TGTGCCATGTTGGGCGGGAGTGGAGATACGCAGTATTTT.

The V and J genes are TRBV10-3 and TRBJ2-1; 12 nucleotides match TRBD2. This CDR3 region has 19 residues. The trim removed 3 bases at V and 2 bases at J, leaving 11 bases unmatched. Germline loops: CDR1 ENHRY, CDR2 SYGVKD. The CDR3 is CAISDRAGRTSGTYNEQFF. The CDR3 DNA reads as TGTGCCATCAGTGATCGGGCAGGGAGGACTAGCGGGACCTACAATGAGCAGTTCTTC.

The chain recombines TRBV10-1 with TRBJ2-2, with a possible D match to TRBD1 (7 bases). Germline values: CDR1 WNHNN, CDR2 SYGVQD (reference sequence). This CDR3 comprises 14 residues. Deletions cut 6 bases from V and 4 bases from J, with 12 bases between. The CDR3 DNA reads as TGCGCCAGCAGCCAGGGGGGATCCACCGGGGAGCTGTTTTTT. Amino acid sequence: CASSQGGSTGELFF.

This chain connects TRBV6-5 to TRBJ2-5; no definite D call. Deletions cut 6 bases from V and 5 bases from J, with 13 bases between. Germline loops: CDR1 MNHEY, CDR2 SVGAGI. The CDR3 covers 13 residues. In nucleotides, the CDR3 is TGTGCCAGCAGGACCCCGGGTGGGGAGACCCAGTACTTC. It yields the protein CASRTPGGETQYF.

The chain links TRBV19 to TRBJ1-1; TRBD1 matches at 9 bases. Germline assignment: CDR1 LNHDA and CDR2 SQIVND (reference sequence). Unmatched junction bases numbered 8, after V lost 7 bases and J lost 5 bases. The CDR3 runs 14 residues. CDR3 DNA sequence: TGTGCCAGTAAACAGGGGGCAAGAAGGACTGAAGCTTTCTTT. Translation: CASKQGARRTEAFF.

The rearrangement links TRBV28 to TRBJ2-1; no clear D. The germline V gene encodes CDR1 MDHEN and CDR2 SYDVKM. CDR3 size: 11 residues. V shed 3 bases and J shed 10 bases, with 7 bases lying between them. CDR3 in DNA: TGTGCCAGCAGTTTCTCTCGCGAGCAGTTCTTC. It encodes CASSFSREQFF.

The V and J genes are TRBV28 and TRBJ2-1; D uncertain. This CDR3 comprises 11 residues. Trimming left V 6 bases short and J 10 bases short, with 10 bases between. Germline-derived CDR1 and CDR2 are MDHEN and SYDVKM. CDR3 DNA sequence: TGTGCCAGCAGATTTAATGGGGAGCAGTTCTTC. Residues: CASRFNGEQFF.

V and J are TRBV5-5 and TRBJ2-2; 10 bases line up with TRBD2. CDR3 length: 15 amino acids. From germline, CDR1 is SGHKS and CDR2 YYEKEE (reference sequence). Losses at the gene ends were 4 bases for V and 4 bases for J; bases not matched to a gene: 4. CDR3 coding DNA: TGTGCCAGCAGCAATGGACTAGCGGCCACCGGGGAGCTGTTTTTT. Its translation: CASSNGLAATGELFF.

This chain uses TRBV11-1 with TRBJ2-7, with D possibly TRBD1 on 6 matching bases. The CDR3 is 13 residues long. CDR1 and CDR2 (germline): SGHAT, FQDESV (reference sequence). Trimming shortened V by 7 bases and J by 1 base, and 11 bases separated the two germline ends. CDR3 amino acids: CASTITGSYEQYF. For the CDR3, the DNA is TGTGCCAGCACCATTACAGGGTCCTACGAGCAGTACTTC.

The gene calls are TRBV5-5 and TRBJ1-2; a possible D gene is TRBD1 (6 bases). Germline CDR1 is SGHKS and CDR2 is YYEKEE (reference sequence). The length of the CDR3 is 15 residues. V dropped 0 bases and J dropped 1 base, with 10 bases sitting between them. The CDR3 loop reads CASSLVRGDNYGYTF. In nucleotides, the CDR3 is TGTGCCAGCAGCTTGGTCAGGGGAGATAACTATGGCTACACCTTC.

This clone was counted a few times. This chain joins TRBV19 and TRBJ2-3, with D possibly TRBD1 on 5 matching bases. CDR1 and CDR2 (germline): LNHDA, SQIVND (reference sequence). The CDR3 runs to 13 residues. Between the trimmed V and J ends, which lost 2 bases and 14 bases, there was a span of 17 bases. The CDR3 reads CASSIPVQGVRYF. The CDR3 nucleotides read TGTGCCAGTAGTATACCAGTCCAAGGGGTCCGGTATTTT.

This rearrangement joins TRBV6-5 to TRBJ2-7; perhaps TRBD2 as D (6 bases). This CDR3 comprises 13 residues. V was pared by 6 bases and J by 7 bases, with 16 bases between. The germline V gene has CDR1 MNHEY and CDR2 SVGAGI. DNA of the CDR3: TGTGCCAGCAGGACTAGAGCCCTTGGGGAGCAGTACTTC. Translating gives CASRTRALGEQYF.